This T cell receptor beta chain was sequenced for a study of shared clonotypes between healthy human individuals. Background on the study: Three plates were used per donor for CD4 naive, three for CD4 memory, two for CD8 naive and one for CD8 memory.

Some 30,000 T cell genomes (about 0.2 ug DNA) went into each sorted-subset replicate. Here immunoSEQ multiplex PCR was the method, and the copy in TCRdb shows in-frame clones only, minus some. The sample has 1.5 million to 1.9 million clones, roughly 98% seen once. In regard to this clone: Antigen specificity is unknown.

Findings and caveats of the study: Sampling included only blood; tissue repertoires likely differ.

CDR3 length equals 15 residues. CDR1 LGHNA and CDR2 YSLEER come from the germline V gene. The V gene end was trimmed by 1 base and the J gene end by 6 bases; junction bases not matched to a gene: 6. The TCR comes from a man younger than 45 in good health. The specimen was naive CD4+ T cells sorted from blood. Regarding subset: CD45RA+ positively selected. The J gene is TRBJ2-1, the V gene TRBV4-3, with 7 bases matching TRBD1. This CDR3 reads CASSQALDRANEQFF. CDR3 in DNA: TGCGCCAGCAGCCAAGCCCTCGACAGGGCCAATGAGCAGTTCTTC.